This T cell receptor beta chain is drawn from a study of vaccination effects on CD4 cells after COVID-19. Study in general: Following the second dose by a median of 72 days, the post-vaccine samples were obtained.

TCRdb keeps only in-frame clones here, not all; method: immunoSEQ multiplex PCR. The sample yields 29,000 or so clones, 74% seen once. Study findings and constraints: Vaccine- and infection-induced clones showed marked clonal contraction late following vaccination.

A word on this clone: No antigen is known for it.

Germline V lookup: CDR1 KGHSH, CDR2 LQKENI. Trimming took 6 bases from V and 1 from J, leaving 7 bases between them. The CDR3 length is 14 residues. ViraFEST used viral peptide pools to expand antigen-specific CD4+ T cells before sequencing. Culturing for 10 days preceded CD4+ T cell isolation. Participants got two doses of BNT162b2 or mRNA-1273 vaccine. Recipients of the vaccine had no prior SARS-CoV-2 infection and negative nucleocapsid antibodies. Half-medium replacement with IL-2 medium occurred on days 3 and 7. This rearrangement joins TRBV18 to TRBJ2-6, with D unresolved. The receptor was isolated from a human donor who received a COVID-19 vaccine. The specimen was CD4+ T cells from PBMCs cultured with HCoV-OC43 spike peptides, collected after COVID-19 vaccination. Subset noted: HCoV-OC43 spike overlapping peptide pool stimulation. Here the CDR3 reads CASSPRSGANVLTF. For the CDR3, the DNA is TGTGCCAGCTCTCCCAGGTCTGGGGCCAACGTCCTGACTTTC.